This section outlines one T cell receptor (beta chain) sequence together with its context. The antigen is undetermined. This CDR3 has 13 residues. The V gene's germline CDR1 is PRHDT and CDR2 FYEKMQ (reference sequence). Deletions cut 5 bases from V and 5 bases from J, with 12 bases between. Profiled with immunoSEQ multiplex PCR; TCRdb holds only in-frame clones, not every one. The top ten hold roughly 0.12% of the sample, which has around 640,000 clones, about 95% seen once. This entry belongs to a study of shared clonotypes between healthy human individuals. Only CD45RO-negative cells positively selected for CCR7 counted as naive CD8 cells, so terminally differentiated effector memory CD45RA+ cells were excluded. The study, taken as a whole, reports: Rarefaction indicated that sorted-subset sequencing remained incomplete although depth was large.

The TCR originated in a woman aged 25-40 years in good health. Source material: naive CD8+ T cells sorted from blood. This rearrangement joins TRBV13 to TRBJ2-5, with D unclear. The DNA for the CDR3 is TGTGCCAGCAGCGACCGCGCTGGCGAGACCCAGTACTTC. Amino acid sequence: CASSDRAGETQYF. The whole variable domain, remainder taken from reference TRBV13 and TRBJ2-5, is AAGVIQSPRHLIKEKRETATLKCYPIPRHDTVYWYQQGPGQDPQFLISFYEKMQSDKGSIPDRFSAQQFSDYHSELNMSSLELGDSALYFCASSDRAGETQYFGPGTRLLVL.